Presented here are 5 T cell receptor beta chains from one specimen sequenced in a study of cytomegalovirus exposure and HLA in healthy donors. PCR amplification relied on 60 Vbeta primers (plus 13 Jbeta primers). Repertoires were generated with immunoSEQ multiplex PCR, while TCRdb's copy carries only in-frame clones and drops some. This table holds some 200,000 clones, about four fifths found once. Input material: PBMCs. The receptors here all came from a girl aged 5 to 17 in good health and CMV-seropositive.

V gene TRBV6-5 combines with J gene TRBJ2-2, with 8 bases aligning to TRBD2. This CDR3 spans 15 amino acids. V dropped 7 bases and J dropped 4; count of bases not matched to a gene: 8. Germline V gene data show CDR1 as MNHEY and CDR2 as SVGAGI. CDR3 loop: CASTLTSGSTGELFF. CDR3 DNA sequence: TGTGCCAGCACCCTCACTAGCGGTTCCACCGGGGAGCTGTTTTTT.

This clone was counted between two and nine times. This chain uses TRBV5-6 with TRBJ1-4; maybe TRBD1 (6 bases). This CDR3 is 15 amino acids long. Germline CDR1 is SGHDT and CDR2 is YYEEEE. Between the trimmed V and J ends, which lost 2 bases and 5 bases, there was a span of 13 bases. The CDR3 here is CASSFTGMRNEKLFF. The CDR3 nucleotides read TGTGCCAGCAGCTTTACAGGGATGCGGAATGAAAAACTGTTTTTT.

V and J are TRBV19 and TRBJ2-7, with 7 positions matching TRBD2. Germline values: CDR1 LNHDA, CDR2 SQIVND (reference sequence). The CDR3 consists of 16 residues. With 6 bases clipped from V and 0 bases from J, the junction kept 11 bases outside the gene matches. CDR3 nucleotide sequence: TGTGCCAGTAGGGCTAGCGGTAGCCCGAACTCCTACGAGCAGTACTTC. It specifies CASRASGSPNSYEQYF.

The chain joins TRBV14 to TRBJ2-3; no clear D. Germline CDR1 and CDR2: SGHDN and FVKESK. CDR3 length: 13 residues. V lost 0 bases and J lost 8, with 9 bases in between. CDR3 loop: CASSQEHAGTQYF. The CDR3 DNA sequence: TGTGCCAGCAGCCAAGAACATGCAGGTACGCAGTATTTT.

The V and J genes are TRBV5-6 and TRBJ2-3, with TRBD2 matching over 8 bases. The germline gives CDR1 SGHDT, CDR2 YYEEEE. This CDR3 comprises 16 residues. Germline trimming cut 0 bases from V and 4 bases from J; bases unmatched to any gene: 7. CDR3 in DNA: TGTGCCAGCAGCTTGGGTTTAGCGGGGTGGTCAGATACGCAGTATTTT. The encoded protein is CASSLGLAGWSDTQYF. Variable domain in full (rest from reference TRBV5-6 and TRBJ2-3): DAGVTQSPTHLIKTRGQQVTLRCSPKSGHDTVSWYQQALGQGPQFIFQYYEEEERQRGNFPDRFSGHQFPNYSSELNVNALLLGDSALYLCASSLGLAGWSDTQYFGPGTRLTVL.